A selection of T cell receptor beta chains follows, all from one sample in a study of blood T cell repertoires in COVID-19. The table came from immunoSEQ multiplex PCR; TCRdb's copy has only in-frame clones and leaves some out. The sample has about 180,000 clones; approximately 87% are singletons. Sequencing was performed on peripheral blood. These receptors all stem from a person aged 65-85 years with COVID-19, enrolled during active disease. Each CDR3 is given with its conserved first and last residue. The order of the fields is D gene, J gene, clone size, V gene, CDR3 DNA, CDR3 protein. D genes are given only for firm matches. Size is omitted from some rows. Given values are once, few, many or a class for expanded clones.

d_call: TRBD2; j_call: TRBJ2-5; clone_size: -; v_call: TRBV7-6; cdr3_nt: TGTGCCAGCAGCGCCCGGATCCCGAGCGGGGGCTACGAGACCCAGTACTTC; cdr3_aa: CASSARIPSGGYETQYF
d_call: TRBD1; j_call: TRBJ2-1; clone_size: -; v_call: TRBV7-2; cdr3_nt: TGTGCCAGCAGCTTAGCCGGGGCAGGGGGTGAGCAGTTCTTC; cdr3_aa: CASSLAGAGGEQFF
d_call: -; j_call: TRBJ2-2; clone_size: -; v_call: TRBV4-3; cdr3_nt: TGCGCCAGCAGCCAAGATACTAGGGTCCCCGGGGAGCTGTTTTTT; cdr3_aa: CASSQDTRVPGELFF
d_call: TRBD1; j_call: TRBJ2-7; clone_size: -; v_call: TRBV28; cdr3_nt: TGTGCCAGCAGTTCTGCAACTCTACGACAGGGGGGTACCTACGAGCAGTACTTC; cdr3_aa: CASSSATLRQGGTYEQYF
d_call: -; j_call: TRBJ2-7; clone_size: -; v_call: TRBV11-2; cdr3_nt: TGTGCCAGCAGCTTACTAGGGGGGGACATGTACGAGCAGTACTTC; cdr3_aa: CASSLLGGDMYEQYF
d_call: -; j_call: TRBJ1-1; clone_size: -; v_call: TRBV9; cdr3_nt: TGTGCCAGCAGCGTAGGAATGGTAGGGCAGGGACATGAAGCTTTCTTT; cdr3_aa: CASSVGMVGQGHEAFF
d_call: TRBD2; j_call: TRBJ2-7; clone_size: -; v_call: TRBV5-1; cdr3_nt: TGCGCCAGCAGCGCCGGAGGGCTAGCGGGGGCGGACGAGCAGTACTTC; cdr3_aa: CASSAGGLAGADEQYF
d_call: -; j_call: TRBJ1-2; clone_size: -; v_call: TRBV28; cdr3_nt: TGTGCCAGCACAAACCCAGGTGGCTACACCTTC; cdr3_aa: CASTNPGGYTF
d_call: -; j_call: TRBJ2-1; clone_size: once; v_call: TRBV6-4; cdr3_nt: TGTGCCAGCAGTGTTGAACTAGCAGAACAGAATGAGCAGTTCTTC; cdr3_aa: CASSVELAEQNEQFF
d_call: TRBD1; j_call: TRBJ1-1; clone_size: few; v_call: TRBV18; cdr3_nt: TGTGCCAGCTCACGAAAGGGGGCCGGCACTGAAGCTTTCTTT; cdr3_aa: CASSRKGAGTEAFF
d_call: -; j_call: TRBJ1-5; clone_size: -; v_call: TRBV4-1; cdr3_nt: TGCGCCAGCAGCCGCCCGGGAACTAGCAATCAGCCCCAGCATTTT; cdr3_aa: CASSRPGTSNQPQHF
d_call: TRBD2; j_call: TRBJ2-1; clone_size: -; v_call: TRBV4-3; cdr3_nt: TGCGCCAGCAGCCAGGGGACTAGCTCCTACAATGAGCAGTTCTTC; cdr3_aa: CASSQGTSSYNEQFF
d_call: TRBD1; j_call: TRBJ1-2; clone_size: -; v_call: TRBV29-1; cdr3_nt: TGCAGCGTTGAAGTCAGGGGGACCTATGGCTACACCTTC; cdr3_aa: CSVEVRGTYGYTF
d_call: TRBD1; j_call: TRBJ1-2; clone_size: -; v_call: TRBV30; cdr3_nt: TGTGCCTGGAGTGGGTCTTGGGACAGCTCGAATGGCTACACCTTC; cdr3_aa: CAWSGSWDSSNGYTF
d_call: TRBD2; j_call: TRBJ2-1; clone_size: -; v_call: TRBV5-1; cdr3_nt: TGCGCCAGCAGCGTATTAGCGGGACCATACAATGAGCAGTTCTTC; cdr3_aa: CASSVLAGPYNEQFF
d_call: -; j_call: TRBJ2-7; clone_size: -; v_call: TRBV7-8; cdr3_nt: TGTGCCAGCAGCGCCCTACTGGACAACGGAGAGCAGTACTTC; cdr3_aa: CASSALLDNGEQYF
d_call: TRBD1; j_call: TRBJ1-5; clone_size: -; v_call: TRBV10-3; cdr3_nt: TGTGCCATCAGTGAGGCGACAGGGGCGAATCAGCCCCAGCATTTT; cdr3_aa: CAISEATGANQPQHF
d_call: TRBD1; j_call: TRBJ1-2; clone_size: -; v_call: TRBV7-2; cdr3_nt: TGTGCCAGCAGCTTTACACGGACAGGGGGCAACTATGGCTACACCTTC; cdr3_aa: CASSFTRTGGNYGYTF
d_call: -; j_call: TRBJ1-5; clone_size: -; v_call: TRBV19; cdr3_nt: TGTGCCAGCAGAAGGGAGGGGGAGAATCAGCCCCAGCATTTT; cdr3_aa: CASRREGENQPQHF
d_call: TRBD1; j_call: TRBJ1-5; clone_size: -; v_call: TRBV19; cdr3_nt: TGTGCCAGTAGTATCCGACAGGGGGCATCGAATCAGCCCCAGCATTTT; cdr3_aa: CASSIRQGASNQPQHF
d_call: TRBD1; j_call: TRBJ1-4; clone_size: -; v_call: TRBV5-1; cdr3_nt: TGCGCCAGCAGCTTACGGACGGGACAGAGTTTTGAAAAACTGTTTTTT; cdr3_aa: CASSLRTGQSFEKLFF
d_call: -; j_call: TRBJ1-5; clone_size: -; v_call: TRBV27; cdr3_nt: TGTGCCAGCTCGATAGACAGATTCAATCAGCCCCAGCATTTT; cdr3_aa: CASSIDRFNQPQHF
d_call: TRBD2; j_call: TRBJ2-3; clone_size: -; v_call: TRBV7-2; cdr3_nt: TGTGCCAGCAGCAAACTGACTAGCGGGTACACAGATACGCAGTATTTT; cdr3_aa: CASSKLTSGYTDTQYF
d_call: -; j_call: TRBJ2-7; clone_size: -; v_call: TRBV6-5; cdr3_nt: TGTGCCAGCAGTTCAGGAGCGGCCTCCTACGAGCAGTACTTC; cdr3_aa: CASSSGAASYEQYF
d_call: -; j_call: TRBJ1-2; clone_size: -; v_call: TRBV29-1; cdr3_nt: TGCAGCACAAGGCCCTCACAGGACCCAAAATTCTATGGCTACACCTTC; cdr3_aa: CSTRPSQDPKFYGYTF
d_call: -; j_call: TRBJ1-1; clone_size: -; v_call: TRBV10-3; cdr3_nt: TGTGCCATCAGTGGGACCTCCCGCTTGGGGGCCACTGAAGCTTTCTTT; cdr3_aa: CAISGTSRLGATEAFF
d_call: -; j_call: TRBJ1-2; clone_size: -; v_call: TRBV6-5; cdr3_nt: TGTGCCAGCACCAAGGACTTGGGACATTTCTATGGCTACACCTTC; cdr3_aa: CASTKDLGHFYGYTF
d_call: TRBD1; j_call: TRBJ2-7; clone_size: -; v_call: TRBV5-6; cdr3_nt: TGTGCCAGCAGCACCGGGACAGGGAGTGGTATTTACGAGCAGTACTTC; cdr3_aa: CASSTGTGSGIYEQYF
d_call: TRBD2; j_call: TRBJ2-7; clone_size: -; v_call: TRBV20-1; cdr3_nt: TGCAGTGCTAGTCCGGGGGGTCTGAACGAGCAGTACTTC; cdr3_aa: CSASPGGLNEQYF
d_call: TRBD2; j_call: TRBJ2-2; clone_size: many; v_call: TRBV5-4; cdr3_nt: TGTGCCAGCAGCCCCAATAGCGGGGGAGGGACCGGGGAGCTGTTTTTT; cdr3_aa: CASSPNSGGGTGELFF
d_call: TRBD1; j_call: TRBJ2-1; clone_size: -; v_call: TRBV15; cdr3_nt: TGTGCCACCAGCAGAGCTCCTGACAGGGTAGAGAATGAGCAGTTCTTC; cdr3_aa: CATSRAPDRVENEQFF
d_call: -; j_call: TRBJ1-2; clone_size: once; v_call: TRBV7-2; cdr3_nt: TGTGCCAGCAGCTTCAACAGACCCCGGGGAGCCTATGGCTACACCTTC; cdr3_aa: CASSFNRPRGAYGYTF
d_call: TRBD2; j_call: TRBJ2-1; clone_size: -; v_call: TRBV27; cdr3_nt: TGTGCCAGCAGTTTGACCGGGAGGGACTCCTACAATGAGCAGTTCTTC; cdr3_aa: CASSLTGRDSYNEQFF
d_call: TRBD2; j_call: TRBJ2-7; clone_size: -; v_call: TRBV19; cdr3_nt: TGTGCCAGTGGCGGGAGTGGAAGCTCCTACGAGCAGTACTTC; cdr3_aa: CASGGSGSSYEQYF
d_call: TRBD1; j_call: TRBJ1-5; clone_size: few; v_call: TRBV19; cdr3_nt: TGTGCCAGTAACCCTGACAGGGCTCAGCCCCAGCATTTT; cdr3_aa: CASNPDRAQPQHF
d_call: -; j_call: TRBJ1-2; clone_size: many; v_call: TRBV5-1; cdr3_nt: TGCGCCAGCAGCGACCCAGGTGCCGGTGGCTACACCTTC; cdr3_aa: CASSDPGAGGYTF
d_call: -; j_call: TRBJ1-5; clone_size: -; v_call: TRBV6-1; cdr3_nt: TGTGCCAGCAGTGAATGGGGGGATCGGCCCCAGCATTTT; cdr3_aa: CASSEWGDRPQHF
d_call: -; j_call: TRBJ2-2; clone_size: once; v_call: TRBV19; cdr3_nt: TGTGCCAGTAGTATGCTAGCGACGAACACCGGGGAGCTGTTTTTT; cdr3_aa: CASSMLATNTGELFF
d_call: -; j_call: TRBJ1-2; clone_size: -; v_call: TRBV5-8; cdr3_nt: TGTGCCAGCAGCTTGGACCTCCGGAGTGGTTTTGGCTACACCTTC; cdr3_aa: CASSLDLRSGFGYTF
d_call: -; j_call: TRBJ2-2; clone_size: -; v_call: TRBV12-3/TRBV12-4; cdr3_nt: TGTGCCAGCACGCGGGGTACCGGGGAGCTGTTTTTT; cdr3_aa: CASTRGTGELFF
d_call: TRBD1; j_call: TRBJ1-2; clone_size: -; v_call: TRBV4-3; cdr3_nt: TGCGCCAGCAGCCAAGTTCAGGGGGGCTACTATGGCTACACCTTC; cdr3_aa: CASSQVQGGYYGYTF
d_call: -; j_call: TRBJ2-1; clone_size: once; v_call: TRBV21-1; cdr3_nt: TGTGCCAGCATTTACGGGACTACCGATGAGCAGTTCTTC; cdr3_aa: CASIYGTTDEQFF